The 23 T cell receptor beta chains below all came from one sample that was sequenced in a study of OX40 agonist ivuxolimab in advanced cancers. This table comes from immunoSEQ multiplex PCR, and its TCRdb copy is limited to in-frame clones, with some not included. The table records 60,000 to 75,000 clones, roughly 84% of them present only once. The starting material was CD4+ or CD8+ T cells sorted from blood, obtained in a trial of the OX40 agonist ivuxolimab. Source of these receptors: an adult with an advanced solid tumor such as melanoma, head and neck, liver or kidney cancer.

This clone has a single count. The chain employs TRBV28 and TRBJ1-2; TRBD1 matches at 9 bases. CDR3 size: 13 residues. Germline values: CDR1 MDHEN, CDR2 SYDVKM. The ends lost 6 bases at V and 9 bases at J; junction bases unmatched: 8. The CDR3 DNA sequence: TGTGCCAGCAGGGAACAGGGGGCGATCAGCTACACCTTC. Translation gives CASREQGAISYTF.

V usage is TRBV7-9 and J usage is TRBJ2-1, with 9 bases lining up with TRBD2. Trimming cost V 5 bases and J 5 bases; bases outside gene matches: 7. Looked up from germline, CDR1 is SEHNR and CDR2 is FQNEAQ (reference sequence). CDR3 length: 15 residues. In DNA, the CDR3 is TGTGCCAGCAGCCGCTACGCGGGGGGGAACAATGAGCAGTTCTTC. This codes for CASSRYAGGNNEQFF. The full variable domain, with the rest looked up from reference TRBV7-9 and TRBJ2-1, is DTGVSQNPRHKITKRGQNVTFRCDPISEHNRLYWYRQTLGQGPEFLTYFQNEAQLEKSRLLSDRFSAERPKGSFSTLEIQRTEQGDSAMYLCASSRYAGGNNEQFFGPGTRLTVL.

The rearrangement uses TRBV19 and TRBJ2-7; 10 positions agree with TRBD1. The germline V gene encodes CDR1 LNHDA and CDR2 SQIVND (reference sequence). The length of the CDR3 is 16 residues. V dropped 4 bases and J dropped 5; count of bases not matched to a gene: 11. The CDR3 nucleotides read TGTGCCAGTAGTACCCTGCGGACAGGGGGATTCGACGAGCAGTACTTC. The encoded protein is CASSTLRTGGFDEQYF.

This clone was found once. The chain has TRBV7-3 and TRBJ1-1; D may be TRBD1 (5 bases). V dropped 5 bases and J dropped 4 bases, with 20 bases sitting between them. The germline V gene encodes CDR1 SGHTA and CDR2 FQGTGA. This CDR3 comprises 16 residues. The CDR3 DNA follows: TGTGCCAGCAGCCTGTATGGGGCAGGGCTGGGCACTGAAGCTTTCTTT. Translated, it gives CASSLYGAGLGTEAFF. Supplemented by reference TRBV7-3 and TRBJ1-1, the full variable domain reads GAGVSQTPSNKVTEKGKYVELRCDPISGHTALYWYRQSLGQGPEFLIYFQGTGAADDSGLPNDRFFAVRPEGSVSTLKIQRTERGDSAVYLCASSLYGAGLGTEAFFGQGTRLTVV.

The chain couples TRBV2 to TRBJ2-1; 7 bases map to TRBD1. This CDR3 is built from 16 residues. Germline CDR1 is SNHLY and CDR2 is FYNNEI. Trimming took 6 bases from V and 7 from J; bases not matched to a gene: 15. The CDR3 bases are TGTGCCAGCAGACCCAAAGGGACAGCAGCTATTAATGAGCAGTTCTTC. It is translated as CASRPKGTAAINEQFF. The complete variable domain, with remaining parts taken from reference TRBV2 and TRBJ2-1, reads EPEVTQTPSHQVTQMGQEVILRCVPISNHLYFYWYRQILGQKVEFLVSFYNNEISEKSEIFDDQFSVERPDGSNFTLKIRSTKLEDSAMYFCASRPKGTAAINEQFFGPGTRLTVL.

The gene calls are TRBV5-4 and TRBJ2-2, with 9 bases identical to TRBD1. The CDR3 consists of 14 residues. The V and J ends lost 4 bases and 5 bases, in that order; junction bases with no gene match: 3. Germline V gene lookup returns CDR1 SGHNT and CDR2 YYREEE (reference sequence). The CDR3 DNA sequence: TGTGCCAGCAGCCGGACAGGGGTTACCGGGGAGCTGTTTTTT. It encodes CASSRTGVTGELFF.

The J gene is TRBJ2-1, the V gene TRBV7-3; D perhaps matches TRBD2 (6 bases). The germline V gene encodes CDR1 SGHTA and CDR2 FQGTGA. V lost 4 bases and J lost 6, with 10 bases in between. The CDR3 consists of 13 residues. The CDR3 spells CASSSRGLNEQFF. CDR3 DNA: TGTGCCAGCAGCTCAAGGGGACTCAATGAGCAGTTCTTC. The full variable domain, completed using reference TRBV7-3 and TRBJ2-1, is GAGVSQTPSNKVTEKGKYVELRCDPISGHTALYWYRQSLGQGPEFLIYFQGTGAADDSGLPNDRFFAVRPEGSVSTLKIQRTERGDSAVYLCASSSRGLNEQFFGPGTRLTVL.

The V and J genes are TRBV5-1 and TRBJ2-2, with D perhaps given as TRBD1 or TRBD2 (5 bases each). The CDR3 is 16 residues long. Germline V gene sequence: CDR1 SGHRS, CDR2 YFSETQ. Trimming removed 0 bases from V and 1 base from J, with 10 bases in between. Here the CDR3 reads CASSLDGTVNTGELFF. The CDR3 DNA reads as TGCGCCAGCAGCTTGGATGGGACGGTGAACACCGGGGAGCTGTTTTTT.

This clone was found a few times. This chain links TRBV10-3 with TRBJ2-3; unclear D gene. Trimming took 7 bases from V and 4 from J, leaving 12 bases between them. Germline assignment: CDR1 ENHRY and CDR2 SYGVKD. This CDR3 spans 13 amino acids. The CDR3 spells CAIMGDLADTQYF. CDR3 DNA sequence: TGTGCCATCATGGGCGATTTGGCAGATACGCAGTATTTT.

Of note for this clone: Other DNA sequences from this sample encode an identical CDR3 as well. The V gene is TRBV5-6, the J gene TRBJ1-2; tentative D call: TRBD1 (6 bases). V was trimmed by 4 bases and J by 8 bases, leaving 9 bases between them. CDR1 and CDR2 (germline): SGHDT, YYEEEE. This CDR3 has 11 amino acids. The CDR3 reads CASSLGGGYTF. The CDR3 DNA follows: TGTGCCAGCAGCCTAGGGGGAGGCTACACCTTC.

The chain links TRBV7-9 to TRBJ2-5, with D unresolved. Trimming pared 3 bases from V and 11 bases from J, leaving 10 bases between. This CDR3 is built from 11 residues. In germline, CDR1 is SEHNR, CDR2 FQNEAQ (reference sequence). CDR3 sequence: CASSLMARQYF. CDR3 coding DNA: TGTGCCAGCAGCTTGATGGCAAGGCAGTACTTC. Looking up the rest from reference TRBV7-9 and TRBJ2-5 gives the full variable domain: DTGVSQNPRHKITKRGQNVTFRCDPISEHNRLYWYRQTLGQGPEFLTYFQNEAQLEKSRLLSDRFSAERPKGSFSTLEIQRTEQGDSAMYLCASSLMARQYFGPGTRLLVL.

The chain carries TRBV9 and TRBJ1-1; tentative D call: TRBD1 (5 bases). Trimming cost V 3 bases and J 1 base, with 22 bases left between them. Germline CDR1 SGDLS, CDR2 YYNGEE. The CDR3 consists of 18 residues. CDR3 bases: TGTGCCAGCAGCGCGATGGGGCAAGTCTTAGGAACGAACACTGAAGCTTTCTTT. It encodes CASSAMGQVLGTNTEAFF.

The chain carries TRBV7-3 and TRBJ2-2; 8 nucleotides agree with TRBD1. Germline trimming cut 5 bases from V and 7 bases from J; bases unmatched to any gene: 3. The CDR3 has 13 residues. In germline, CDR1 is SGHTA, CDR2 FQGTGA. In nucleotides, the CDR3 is TGTGCCAGCAGCACAACAGGGGGCGGGGAGCTGTTTTTT. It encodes CASSTTGGGELFF.

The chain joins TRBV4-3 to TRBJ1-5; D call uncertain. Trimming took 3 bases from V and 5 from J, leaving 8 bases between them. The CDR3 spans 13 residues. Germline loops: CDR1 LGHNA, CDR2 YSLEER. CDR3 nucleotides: TGCGCCAGCAGCCACGTCCGGGATCAGCCCCAGCATTTT. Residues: CASSHVRDQPQHF.

This CDR3 reads CASSLGLLVGAFF. The CDR3 DNA is TGTGCCAGCAGCTTAGGCTTACTGGTGGGAGCTTTCTTT. This chain links TRBV11-3 with TRBJ1-1; D unresolved. V was pared by 1 base and J by 10 bases, with 13 bases between. Germline CDR1 reads SGHNT; CDR2 reads YENEEA. The CDR3 is 13 residues long.

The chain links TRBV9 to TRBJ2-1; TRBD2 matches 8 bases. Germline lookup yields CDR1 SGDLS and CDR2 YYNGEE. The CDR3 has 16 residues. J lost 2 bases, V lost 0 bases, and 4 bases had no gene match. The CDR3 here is CASSVAWRGAYNEQFF. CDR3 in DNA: TGTGCCAGCAGCGTAGCTTGGCGGGGGGCCTACAATGAGCAGTTCTTC.

This CDR3 reads CASSLGAGDYEQYF. The CDR3 bases are TGTGCCAGCAGTTTAGGGGCGGGGGACTACGAGCAGTACTTC. The chain is built from TRBV27 and TRBJ2-7; TRBD2 aligns across 7 bases. The J segment lost 3 bases and the V segment lost 2 bases, leaving 4 bases of the junction unmatched. The CDR3 extends over 14 amino acids. Per the germline V gene, CDR1 is MNHEY and CDR2 is SMNVEV (reference sequence).

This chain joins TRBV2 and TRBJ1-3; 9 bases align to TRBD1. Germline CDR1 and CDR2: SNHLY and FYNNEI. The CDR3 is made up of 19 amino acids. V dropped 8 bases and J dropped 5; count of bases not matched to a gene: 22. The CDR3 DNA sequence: TGTGCCAGCTCCCCATGGACAGGGGCGCCATCCAATTCGAGAAACACCATATATTTT. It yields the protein CASSPWTGAPSNSRNTIYF.

The CDR3 bases are TGTGCCAGCAGTTCAGCGGGGGGAATCGATGAGCAGTTCTTC. Protein: CASSSAGGIDEQFF. The rearrangement joins TRBV6-5 to TRBJ2-1; 9 bases fit TRBD2. There are 14 residues in the CDR3. Germline values: CDR1 MNHEY, CDR2 SVGAGI. V dropped 4 bases and J dropped 8; count of bases not matched to a gene: 6.

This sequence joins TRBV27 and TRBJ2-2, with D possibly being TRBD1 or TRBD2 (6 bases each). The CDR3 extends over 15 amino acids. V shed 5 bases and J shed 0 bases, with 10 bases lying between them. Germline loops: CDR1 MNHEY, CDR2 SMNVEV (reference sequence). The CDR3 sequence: CASSARDTNTGELFF. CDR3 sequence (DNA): TGTGCCAGCAGTGCGCGGGACACGAACACCGGGGAGCTGTTTTTT.

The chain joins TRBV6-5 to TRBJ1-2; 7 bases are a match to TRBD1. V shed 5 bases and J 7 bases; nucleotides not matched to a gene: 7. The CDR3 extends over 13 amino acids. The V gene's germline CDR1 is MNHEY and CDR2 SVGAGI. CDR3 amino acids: CASSPRRDSGYTF. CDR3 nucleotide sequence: TGTGCCAGCAGTCCCCGCAGGGACAGTGGCTACACCTTC.

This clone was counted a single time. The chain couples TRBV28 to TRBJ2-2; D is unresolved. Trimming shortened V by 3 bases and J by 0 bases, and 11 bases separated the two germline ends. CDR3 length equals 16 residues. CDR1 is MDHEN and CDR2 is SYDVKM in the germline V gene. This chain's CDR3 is CASSLRRFANTGELFF. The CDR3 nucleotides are TGTGCCAGCAGTTTGCGCAGATTCGCGAACACCGGGGAGCTGTTTTTT.

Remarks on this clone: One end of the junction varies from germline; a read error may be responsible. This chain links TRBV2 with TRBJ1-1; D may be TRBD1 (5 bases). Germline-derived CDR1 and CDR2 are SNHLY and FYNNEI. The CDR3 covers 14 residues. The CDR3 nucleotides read TGTGCCAGCCGTGAAGGGGACCCGAACACTGAAGCTTTCTTT. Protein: CASREGDPNTEAFF.